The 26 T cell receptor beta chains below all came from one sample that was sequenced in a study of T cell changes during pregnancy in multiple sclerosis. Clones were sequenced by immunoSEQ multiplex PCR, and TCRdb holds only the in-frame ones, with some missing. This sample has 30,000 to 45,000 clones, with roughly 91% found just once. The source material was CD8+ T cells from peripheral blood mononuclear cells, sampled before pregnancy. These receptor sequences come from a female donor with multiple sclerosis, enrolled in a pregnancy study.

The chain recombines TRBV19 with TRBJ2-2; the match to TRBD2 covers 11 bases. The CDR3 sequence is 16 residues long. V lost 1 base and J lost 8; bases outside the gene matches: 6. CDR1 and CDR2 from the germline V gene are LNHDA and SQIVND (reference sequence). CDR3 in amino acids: CASSIGSGRAFGELFF. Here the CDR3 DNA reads TGTGCCAGTAGTATAGGTAGCGGGAGGGCCTTTGGGGAGCTGTTTTTT.

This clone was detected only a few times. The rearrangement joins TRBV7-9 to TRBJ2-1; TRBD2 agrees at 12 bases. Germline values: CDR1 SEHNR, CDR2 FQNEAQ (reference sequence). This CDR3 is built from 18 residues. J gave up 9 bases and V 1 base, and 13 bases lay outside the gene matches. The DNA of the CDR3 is TGTGCCAGCAGCTTAGGGAGCATGACTAGCGGGAGTCGGGTTGAGCAGTTCTTC. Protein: CASSLGSMTSGSRVEQFF.

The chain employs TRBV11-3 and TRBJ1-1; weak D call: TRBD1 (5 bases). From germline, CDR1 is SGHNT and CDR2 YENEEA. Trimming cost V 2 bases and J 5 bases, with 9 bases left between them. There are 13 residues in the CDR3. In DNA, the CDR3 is TGTGCCAGCAGCTTACAGGGAGGGACTGAAGCTTTCTTT. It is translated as CASSLQGGTEAFF.

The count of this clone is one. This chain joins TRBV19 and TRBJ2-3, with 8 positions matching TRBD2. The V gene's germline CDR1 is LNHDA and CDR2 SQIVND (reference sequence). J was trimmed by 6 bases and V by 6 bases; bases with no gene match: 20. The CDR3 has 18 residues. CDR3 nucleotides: TGTGCCAGTAGCAAAAGTACTCATCCGGGACTAGATGGGGATACGCAGTATTTT. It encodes CASSKSTHPGLDGDTQYF.

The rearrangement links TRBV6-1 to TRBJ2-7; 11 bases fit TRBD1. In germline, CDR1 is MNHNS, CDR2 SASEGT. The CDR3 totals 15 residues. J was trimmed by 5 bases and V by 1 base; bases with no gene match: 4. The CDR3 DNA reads TGTGCCAGCAGTGAAGGGACAGGGGGCAAGAACGAGCAGTACTTC. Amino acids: CASSEGTGGKNEQYF.

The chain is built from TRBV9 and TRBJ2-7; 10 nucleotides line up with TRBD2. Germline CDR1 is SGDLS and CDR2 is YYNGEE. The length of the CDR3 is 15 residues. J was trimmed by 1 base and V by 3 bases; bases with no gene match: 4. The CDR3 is CASSAGTSASYEQYF. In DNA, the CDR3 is TGTGCCAGCAGCGCCGGGACTAGCGCTTCCTACGAGCAGTACTTC.

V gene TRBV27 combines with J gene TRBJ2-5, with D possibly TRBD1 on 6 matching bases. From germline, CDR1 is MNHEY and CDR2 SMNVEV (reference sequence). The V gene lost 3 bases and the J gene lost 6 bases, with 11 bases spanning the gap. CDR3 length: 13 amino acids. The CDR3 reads CASSFSQGKTQYF. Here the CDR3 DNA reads TGTGCCAGCAGTTTCTCCCAGGGGAAGACCCAGTACTTC.

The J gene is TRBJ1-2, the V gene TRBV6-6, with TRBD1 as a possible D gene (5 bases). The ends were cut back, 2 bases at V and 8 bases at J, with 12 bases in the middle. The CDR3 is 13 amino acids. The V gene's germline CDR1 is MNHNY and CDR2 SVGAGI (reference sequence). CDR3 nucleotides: TGTGCCAGCAGTTACCTCCAGGGTCAAGGCTACACCTTC. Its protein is CASSYLQGQGYTF.

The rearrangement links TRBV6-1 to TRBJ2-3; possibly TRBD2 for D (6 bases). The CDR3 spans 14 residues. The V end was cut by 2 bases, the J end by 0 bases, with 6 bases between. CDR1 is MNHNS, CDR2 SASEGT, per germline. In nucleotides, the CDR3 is TGTGCCAGCAGTGAACGGGGGAGCACAGATACGCAGTATTTT. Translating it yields CASSERGSTDTQYF.

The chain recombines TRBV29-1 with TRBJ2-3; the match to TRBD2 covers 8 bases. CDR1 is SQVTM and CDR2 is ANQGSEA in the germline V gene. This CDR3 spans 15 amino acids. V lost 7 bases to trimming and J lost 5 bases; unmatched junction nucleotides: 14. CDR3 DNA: TGCAGCGGTACGCCCGCAGCGGGAGTAGGAGATACGCAGTATTTT. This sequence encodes CSGTPAAGVGDTQYF.

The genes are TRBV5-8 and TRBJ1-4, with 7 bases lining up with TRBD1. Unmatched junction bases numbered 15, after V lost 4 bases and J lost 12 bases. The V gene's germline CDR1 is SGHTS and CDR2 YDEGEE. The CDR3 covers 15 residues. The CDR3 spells CASSVGTALNGELFF. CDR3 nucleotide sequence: TGTGCCAGCAGCGTGGGGACAGCCTTAAACGGGGAACTGTTTTTT.

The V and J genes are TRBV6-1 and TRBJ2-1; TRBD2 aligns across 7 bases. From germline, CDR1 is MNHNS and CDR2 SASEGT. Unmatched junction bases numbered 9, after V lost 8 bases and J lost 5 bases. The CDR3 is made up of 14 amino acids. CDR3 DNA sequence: TGTGCCAGCTCGGACGGGAGGAAAAACAATGAGCAGTTCTTC. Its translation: CASSDGRKNNEQFF.

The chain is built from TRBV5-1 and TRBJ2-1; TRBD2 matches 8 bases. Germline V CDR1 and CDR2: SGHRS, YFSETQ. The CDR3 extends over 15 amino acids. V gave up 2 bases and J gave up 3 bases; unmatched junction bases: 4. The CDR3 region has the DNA TGCGCCAGCAGCTTTACGGGAGGGGACTACAATGAGCAGTTCTTC. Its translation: CASSFTGGDYNEQFF.

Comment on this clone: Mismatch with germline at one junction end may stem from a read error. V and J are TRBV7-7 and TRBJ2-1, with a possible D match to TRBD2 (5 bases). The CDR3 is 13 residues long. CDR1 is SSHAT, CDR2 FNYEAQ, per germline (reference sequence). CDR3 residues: CASRLRAGDEQFF. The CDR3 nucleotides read TGTGCTAGCAGGCTTAGGGCGGGCGATGAGCAGTTCTTC.

The CDR3 protein is CASSSRLAGVDEQYF. The CDR3 coding sequence is TGTGCCAGCAGCTCGCGACTAGCGGGAGTAGACGAGCAGTACTTC. The chain has TRBV11-2 and TRBJ2-7, with 12 bases fitting TRBD2. CDR1 and CDR2 (germline): SGHAT, FQNNGV. V was pared by 4 bases and J by 5 bases, with 6 bases of the junction left unmatched. This CDR3 has 15 residues.

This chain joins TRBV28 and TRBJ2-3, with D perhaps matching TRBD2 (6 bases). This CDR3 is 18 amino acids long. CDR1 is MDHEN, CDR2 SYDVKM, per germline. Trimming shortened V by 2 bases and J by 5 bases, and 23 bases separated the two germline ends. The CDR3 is CASSLPPGYRESRDTQYF. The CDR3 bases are TGTGCCAGCAGTTTACCACCTGGTTACCGGGAGTCTCGAGATACGCAGTATTTT.

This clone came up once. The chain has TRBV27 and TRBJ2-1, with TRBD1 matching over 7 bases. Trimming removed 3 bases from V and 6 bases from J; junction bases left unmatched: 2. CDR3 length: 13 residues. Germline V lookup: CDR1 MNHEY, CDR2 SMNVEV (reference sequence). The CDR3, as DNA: TGTGCCAGCAGTTTTAACAGGGGCAATGAGCAGTTCTTC. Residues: CASSFNRGNEQFF.

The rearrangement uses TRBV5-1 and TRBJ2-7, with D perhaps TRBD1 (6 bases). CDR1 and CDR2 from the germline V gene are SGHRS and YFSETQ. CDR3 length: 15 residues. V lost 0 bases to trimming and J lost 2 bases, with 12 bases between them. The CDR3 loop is CASSLAPGHTYEQYF. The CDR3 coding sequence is TGCGCCAGCAGCTTGGCCCCGGGACACACCTACGAGCAGTACTTC.

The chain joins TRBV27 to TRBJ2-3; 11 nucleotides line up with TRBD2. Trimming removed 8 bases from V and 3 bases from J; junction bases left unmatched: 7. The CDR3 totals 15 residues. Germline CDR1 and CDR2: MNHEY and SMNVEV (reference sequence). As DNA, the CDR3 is TGTGCCAGCGGGGCCGGGACTAGCGGAACAGATACGCAGTATTTT. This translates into CASGAGTSGTDTQYF.

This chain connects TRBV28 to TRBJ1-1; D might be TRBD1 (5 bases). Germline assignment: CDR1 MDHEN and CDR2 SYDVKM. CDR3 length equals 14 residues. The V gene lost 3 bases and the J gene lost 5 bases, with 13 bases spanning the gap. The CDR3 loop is CASSFAGRTTEAFF. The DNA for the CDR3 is TGTGCCAGCAGTTTTGCAGGGCGTACGACTGAAGCTTTCTTT.

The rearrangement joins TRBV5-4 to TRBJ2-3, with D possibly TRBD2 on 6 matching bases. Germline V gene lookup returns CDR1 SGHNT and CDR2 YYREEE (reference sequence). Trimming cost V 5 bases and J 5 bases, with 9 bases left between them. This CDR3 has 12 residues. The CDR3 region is CASRGREDTQYF. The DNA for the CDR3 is TGTGCCAGCAGGGGGCGGGAAGATACGCAGTATTTT.

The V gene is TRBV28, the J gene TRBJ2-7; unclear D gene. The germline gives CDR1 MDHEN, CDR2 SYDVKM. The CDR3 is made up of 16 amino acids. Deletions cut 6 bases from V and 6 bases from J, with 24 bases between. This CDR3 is CASSPALRAVSAEQYF. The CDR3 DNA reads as TGTGCCAGCAGCCCCGCCCTGAGAGCCGTCTCTGCCGAGCAGTACTTC.

CDR3: CASSFSVSQQTYEQYF. DNA of the CDR3: TGTGCCAGCAGCTTTTCGGTATCACAGCAAACCTACGAGCAGTACTTC. The chain employs TRBV7-9 and TRBJ2-7; no clear D gene. Germline CDR1 and CDR2: SEHNR and FQNEAQ (reference sequence). The germline V and J ends were trimmed by 3 bases and 2 bases, with 17 bases remaining between them. The CDR3 extends over 16 amino acids.

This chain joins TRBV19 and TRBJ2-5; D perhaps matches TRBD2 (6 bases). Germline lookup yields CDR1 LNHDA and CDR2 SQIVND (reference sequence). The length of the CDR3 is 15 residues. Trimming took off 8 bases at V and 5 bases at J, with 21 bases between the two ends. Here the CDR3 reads CASGGGSALGETQYF. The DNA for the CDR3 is TGTGCCAGTGGGGGAGGCAGTGCCCTGGGGGAGACCCAGTACTTC.

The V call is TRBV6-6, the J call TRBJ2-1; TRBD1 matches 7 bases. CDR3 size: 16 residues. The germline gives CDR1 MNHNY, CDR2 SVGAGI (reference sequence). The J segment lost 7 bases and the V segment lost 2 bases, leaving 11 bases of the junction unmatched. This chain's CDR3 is CASSYTHSDRWNEQFF. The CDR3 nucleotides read TGTGCCAGCAGTTACACACACTCGGACAGGTGGAATGAGCAGTTCTTC.

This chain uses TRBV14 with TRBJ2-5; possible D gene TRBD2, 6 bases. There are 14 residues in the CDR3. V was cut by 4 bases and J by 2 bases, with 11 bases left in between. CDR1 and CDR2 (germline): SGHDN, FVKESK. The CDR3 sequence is CASSPLGGQETQYF. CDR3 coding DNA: TGTGCCAGCAGCCCACTGGGGGGTCAAGAGACCCAGTACTTC. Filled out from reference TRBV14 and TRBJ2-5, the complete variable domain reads EAGVTQFPSHSVIEKGQTVTLRCDPISGHDNLYWYRRVMGKEIKFLLHFVKESKQDESGMPNNRFLAERTGGTYSTLKVQPAELEDSGVYFCASSPLGGQETQYFGPGTRLLVL.